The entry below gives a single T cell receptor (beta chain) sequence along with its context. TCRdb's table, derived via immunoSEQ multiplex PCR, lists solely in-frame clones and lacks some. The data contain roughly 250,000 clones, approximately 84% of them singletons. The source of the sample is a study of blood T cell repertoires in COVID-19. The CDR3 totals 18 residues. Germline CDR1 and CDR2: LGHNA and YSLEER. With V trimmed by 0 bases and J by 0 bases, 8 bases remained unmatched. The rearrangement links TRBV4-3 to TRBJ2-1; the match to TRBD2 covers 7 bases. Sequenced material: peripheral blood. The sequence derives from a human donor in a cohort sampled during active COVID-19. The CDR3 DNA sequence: TGCGCCAGCAGCCAAGAGATCATTCTAGCGGTCTCCTACAATGAGCAGTTCTTC. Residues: CASSQEIILAVSYNEQFF.